What follows are 14 T cell receptor beta chains derived from one specimen sequenced in a study of shared clonotypes between healthy human individuals. Data came from immunoSEQ multiplex PCR; TCRdb stores just in-frame clones and leaves some out. The data contain around 1.1 million clones, 78% of them singletons. The source material was memory CD4+ T cells from PBMCs. Subset here: CD45RA-negative fraction. The origin of the receptors is a young man in good health. Some clones in this sample may be carry-over from other donors' samples.

This clone was seen once. The genes are TRBV9 and TRBJ1-4; 11 bases align to TRBD1. Per germline, CDR1 SGDLS and CDR2 YYNGEE. V was pared by 3 bases and J by 4 bases, with 5 bases of the junction left unmatched. This CDR3 spans 16 amino acids. The CDR3 region has the DNA TGTGCCAGCAGCGGACGGACAGGGGGCCATAATGAAAAACTGTTTTTT. Its translation is CASSGRTGGHNEKLFF.

J is TRBJ2-3 and V is TRBV6-6; D unresolved. With 2 bases removed from V and 3 bases from J, the gap between germline ends came to 6 bases. The germline V gene encodes CDR1 MNHNY and CDR2 SVGAGI (reference sequence). The CDR3 runs 13 residues. CDR3 amino acids: CASSYLGTDTQYF. The CDR3 DNA sequence: TGTGCCAGCAGTTACCTGGGGACAGATACGCAGTATTTT.

This clone has only one observation. The rearrangement links TRBV4-2 to TRBJ1-4; the D is unclear. Germline loops: CDR1 LGHNA, CDR2 YNFKEQ. V shed 4 bases and J shed 7 bases, with 19 bases lying between them. The CDR3 runs 16 residues. The CDR3 sequence: CASSLPGPYGSEKLFF. Written as DNA, the CDR3 is TGTGCCAGCAGCCTTCCGGGCCCCTACGGGTCTGAAAAACTGTTTTTT.

The gene calls are TRBV27 and TRBJ1-1; D is unresolved. Germline-derived CDR1 and CDR2 are MNHEY and SMNVEV (reference sequence). Trimming left V 7 bases short and J 1 base short, with 16 bases between. The CDR3 covers 15 residues. CDR3 residues: CASIALGNWNTEAFF. As DNA, the CDR3 is TGTGCCAGCATAGCTTTGGGGAATTGGAACACTGAAGCTTTCTTT.

The genes are TRBV7-8 and TRBJ1-1; D is perhaps TRBD1 (6 bases). V lost 5 bases, J lost 7 bases, and 20 bases lay in between. The CDR3 runs 15 residues. Germline lookup yields CDR1 SGHVS and CDR2 FQNEAQ. The DNA of the CDR3 is TGTGCCAGCAGCGGACCCAAACGGGACATCGATGAAGCTTTCTTT. Protein: CASSGPKRDIDEAFF.

The chain has TRBV11-2 and TRBJ2-5, with 9 bases aligning to TRBD2. Germline V gene lookup returns CDR1 SGHAT and CDR2 FQNNGV. The CDR3 covers 16 residues. V was clipped by 3 bases and J by 1 base; unmatched bases: 6. In DNA, the CDR3 is TGTGCCAGCAGCTTGTTTCGAGCGGGGGGCCAAGAGACCCAGTACTTC. Translation gives CASSLFRAGGQETQYF.

The chain joins TRBV11-2 to TRBJ1-1; D gene unclear. Germline V gene lookup returns CDR1 SGHAT and CDR2 FQNNGV. V shed 0 bases and J shed 2 bases, with 7 bases lying between them. There are 14 residues in the CDR3. CDR3 protein: CASSLDLYNTEAFF. CDR3 sequence (DNA): TGTGCCAGCAGCTTAGATCTATATAACACTGAAGCTTTCTTT.

DNA for the CDR3: TGTGCCAGCAGCCCTCGGGATACAGATACGCAGTATTTT. Protein: CASSPRDTDTQYF. The V call is TRBV7-2, the J call TRBJ2-3; weak D call: TRBD2 (5 bases). This CDR3 is built from 13 residues. CDR1 SGHTA and CDR2 FQGNSA come from the germline V gene. Trimming stripped 5 bases from V and 3 bases from J, with 9 bases between.

The chain links TRBV28 to TRBJ2-2, with D possibly being TRBD2 (6 bases). Between the trimmed V and J ends, which lost 8 bases and 3 bases, there was a span of 10 bases. The germline V gene has CDR1 MDHEN and CDR2 SYDVKM. CDR3 length: 13 residues. CDR3: CASGLAHTGELFF. For the CDR3, the DNA is TGTGCCAGCGGGCTAGCGCACACCGGGGAGCTGTTTTTT.

V and J are TRBV20-1 and TRBJ2-5; D ambiguous. There are 11 residues in the CDR3. Germline V gene sequence: CDR1 DFQATT, CDR2 SNEGSKA (reference sequence). V dropped 2 bases and J dropped 4 bases, with 5 bases sitting between them. Here the CDR3 DNA reads TGCAGTGCTAGACGGAGAGAGACCCAGTACTTC. Translated, it gives CSARRRETQYF.

This clone came up once. V is TRBV4-3 and J is TRBJ2-2; D remains unclear. V was cut by 3 bases and J by 1 base, with 12 bases left in between. CDR1 LGHNA and CDR2 YSLEER come from the germline V gene. This CDR3 region has 16 residues. CDR3 sequence reads: CASSHLAALNTGELFF. The CDR3 DNA reads as TGCGCCAGCAGCCATCTTGCGGCACTGAACACCGGGGAGCTGTTTTTT.

V and J are TRBV9 and TRBJ1-1; no firm D call. Germline V CDR1 and CDR2: SGDLS, YYNGEE. The CDR3 consists of 13 residues. Trimming left V 0 bases short and J 4 bases short, with 7 bases between. CDR3 in DNA: TGTGCCAGCAGCGTAGATGGGTTCACTGAAGCTTTCTTT. Translation gives CASSVDGFTEAFF.

Concerning this clone itself: Germline and junction disagree at one end, which may indicate a read error. Other DNA sequences in this specimen translate into the identical CDR3. The chain is built from TRBV20-1 and TRBJ2-1; no clear D. Germline V gene lookup returns CDR1 DFQATT and CDR2 SNEGSKA (reference sequence). CDR3 size: 11 residues. CDR3 in amino acids: CSARAYNEQFF. The CDR3 DNA reads TGCAGTGCAAGAGCCTACAATGAGCAGTTCTTC.

This chain joins TRBV5-6 and TRBJ2-7; D is uncertain. This CDR3 has 15 amino acids. Trimming pared 1 base from V and 0 bases from J, leaving 11 bases between. In germline, CDR1 is SGHDT, CDR2 YYEEEE. The CDR3 here is CASSLFGPTSYEQYF. DNA for the CDR3: TGTGCCAGCAGCTTGTTCGGGCCCACCTCCTACGAGCAGTACTTC.